The clone carrying this TCR beta chain was observed a single time. As yet, its antigen is unknown. These data originate in a study of cytomegalovirus exposure and HLA in healthy donors. Study-wide results and limits: In a later analysis, HLA-associated TCR beta chains were more clonally expanded than equally common others. An observed cluster of highly shared sequence variants was recorded as a likely sequencing artifact. Association with HLA alleles at 0.05 false discovery rate was found for 16,951 TCR beta sequences in a later analysis.

PCR primers comprised 60 Vbeta and 13 Jbeta primers. Measured with immunoSEQ multiplex PCR; TCRdb has only the in-frame clones, and not every one. The sample yields about 93,000 clones, roughly 72% seen once. V gave up 4 bases and J gave up 8 bases; unmatched junction bases: 7. Germline CDR1 and CDR2: SGHRS and YFSETQ. The CDR3 spans 16 residues. The receptor was isolated from a man aged 25 to 40 in good health and CMV-seronegative. The chain is built from TRBV5-1 and TRBJ2-1, with 15 bases lining up with TRBD2. Sequenced material: PBMCs. The CDR3 bases are TGCGCCAGCAGCAGGACTAGCGGGAGGGGGCCGGATGAGCAGTTCTTC. It specifies CASSRTSGRGPDEQFF.